This TCR beta chain was sequenced for a study of blood T cell repertoires in COVID-19. Overall study: The study drew acute and convalescent COVID-19 samples from the United States, Italy and Spain.

Living in 24 US areas, the participants were between roughly 18 and 89 years of age. Germline V gene lookup returns CDR1 SGHVS and CDR2 FNYEAQ. After removal of 5 bases from V and 4 bases from J, the junction contained 14 bases not matched to a gene. This CDR3 region has 17 residues. Study processing details: Quantification of nucleated cells was approximated via reference gene primer amplification. Method: immunoSEQ multiplex PCR; TCRdb's copy keeps in-frame clones and lacks some. The V and J calls and the clone size are those of that table, but D and trimming were determined from the DNA. The sample contains 160,000 or so clones, roughly 87% of which appear only once.

The sample taken for sequencing was PBMCs or T cells enriched from blood (not recorded which). The chain links TRBV7-6 to TRBJ2-3, with 8 bases aligning to TRBD2. This receptor was obtained from a human donor with acute COVID-19. The donor label of this sample is uncertain. CDR3 coding DNA: TGTGCCAGCAGCCCCAGAGGTCGGGGGGGGCGGGCAGATACGCAGTATTTT. It encodes CASSPRGRGGRADTQYF.